One and the same sample provided the 22 T cell receptor beta chains below, sequenced in a study of T cells in Graves' hyperthyroidism and ophthalmopathy. RNA transcripts were the template for amplifying TCR beta CDR3 regions. RT-PCR in the first round (using the HTBI primer set) targeted the TCR CDR3. TCRdb independently ran MiXCR on the multiplex PCR reads; one entry per CDR3 protein. The table records about 620,000 distinct CDR3 sequences, around 16% of them present only once. The sequenced material came from blood. The receptor source for this set is a woman in her thirties with Graves' hyperthyroidism.

This clonotype was found many times. The chain carries TRBV18 and TRBJ1-1, with TRBD1 matching over 9 bases. Trimming removed 6 bases from V and 5 bases from J; junction bases left unmatched: 10. Germline CDR1 reads KGHSH; CDR2 reads LQKENI. The CDR3 is 15 residues long. CDR3 region: CASSPVTGGGTEAFF. The CDR3 coding sequence is TGTGCCAGCTCCCCCGTAACAGGGGGCGGGACTGAAGCTTTCTTT.

V is TRBV27 and J is TRBJ2-3; 9 bases are shared with TRBD2. In germline, CDR1 is MNHEY, CDR2 SMNVEV (reference sequence). The CDR3 consists of 20 residues. Trimming removed 4 bases from V and 3 bases from J; junction bases left unmatched: 20. CDR3 sequence (DNA): TGTGCCAGCAGTTCCCCCCTCCGCGGGAGGGCCGGAGTTCGTACAGATACGCAGTATTTT. The encoded protein is CASSSPLRGRAGVRTDTQYF.

About this clonotype: At one of its ends the junction is not consistent with the germline gene, which may arise from a read error. In DNA form, the CDR3 reads TGTGCCAGCAGCACTCAAGACAGGGGGGAACAAGAGACTCAGTACTTC. Amino acid sequence: CASSTQDRGEQETQYF. This chain links TRBV9 with TRBJ2-5, with 9 bases lining up with TRBD1. The CDR3 totals 16 residues. Germline values: CDR1 SGDLS, CDR2 YYNGEE.

The genes are TRBV7-3 and TRBJ1-6; no reliable D call. Trimming pared 5 bases from V and 10 bases from J, leaving 18 bases between. The CDR3 is 15 amino acids. CDR1 SGHTA and CDR2 FQGTGA come from the germline V gene. The CDR3 sequence is CASSTRGSLGSPLHF. The DNA of the CDR3 is TGTGCCAGCAGCACTCGGGGAAGTCTGGGGTCACCCCTCCACTTT.

Comments on this clonotype: A read error may explain this, as a much larger clone is one base away. CDR3 nucleotides: TGCAGCATTGGGGGGGTCGGGGAGACCCAGTACTTC. Amino acids: CSIGGVGETQYF. J is TRBJ2-5 and V is TRBV29-1, with 7 bases matching TRBD2. The trim removed 8 bases at V and 5 bases at J, leaving 8 bases unmatched. CDR1 SQVTM and CDR2 ANQGSEA come from the germline V gene. The CDR3 is 12 residues long. The complete variable domain, with remaining parts taken from reference TRBV29-1 and TRBJ2-5, reads SAVISQKPSRDICQRGTSLTIQCQVDSQVTMMFWYRQQPGQSLTLIATANQGSEATYESGFVIDKFPISRPNLTFSTLTVSNMSPEDSSIYLCSIGGVGETQYFGPGTRLLVL.

The chain employs TRBV12-3 or TRBV12-4 and TRBJ2-7; unclear D gene. The V end lost 3 bases, the J end lost 3 bases, and 6 bases lay between the germline ends. There are 12 residues in the CDR3. The CDR3 DNA reads TGTGCCAGCAGTTTTCTCGACTACGAGCAGTACTTC. Translation: CASSFLDYEQYF.

This clonotype has ten or more counts. The chain's CDR3 is CASSTDRGRYNEQFF. CDR3 bases: TGTGCCAGCAGCACAGACAGGGGAAGGTACAATGAGCAGTTCTTC. The V gene is TRBV6-1, the J gene TRBJ2-1; 8 bases fit TRBD1. Germline CDR1 MNHNS, CDR2 SASEGT. After removal of 6 bases from V and 4 bases from J, the junction contained 8 bases not matched to a gene. The CDR3 totals 15 residues.

The chain carries TRBV5-1 and TRBJ1-2, with D unresolved. V lost 0 bases and J 1 base, leaving 7 bases between the germline ends. The length of the CDR3 is 14 residues. Germline assignment: CDR1 SGHRS and CDR2 YFSETQ. Here the CDR3 reads CASSLGPDNYGYTF. CDR3 sequence (DNA): TGCGCCAGCAGCTTGGGCCCTGATAACTATGGCTACACCTTC.

This chain connects TRBV7-3 to TRBJ2-7, with unresolved D. Per germline, CDR1 SGHTA and CDR2 FQGTGA. Trimming took off 5 bases at V and 5 bases at J, with 16 bases between the two ends. The CDR3 has 14 amino acids. Here the CDR3 reads CASSPFSWENEQYF. In nucleotides, the CDR3 is TGTGCCAGCAGCCCTTTTTCGTGGGAAAACGAGCAGTACTTC.

This clonotype was counted at least ten times. This sequence joins TRBV2 and TRBJ1-2, with 7 bases lining up with TRBD1. The trim removed 6 bases at V and 3 bases at J, leaving 10 bases unmatched. CDR1 and CDR2 (germline): SNHLY, FYNNEI. CDR3 size: 15 residues. CDR3 in amino acids: CASRGPDRWDYGYTF. The CDR3 region has the DNA TGTGCCAGCAGGGGGCCGGACAGGTGGGACTATGGCTACACCTTC.

The sample holds many counts of this clonotype. The chain links TRBV28 to TRBJ2-2, with TRBD1 matching 9 bases. The germline V gene encodes CDR1 MDHEN and CDR2 SYDVKM. CDR3 length: 16 residues. Trimming cost V 6 bases and J 9 bases; bases outside gene matches: 14. DNA of the CDR3: TGTGCCAGCAGAGCCCCCGGACAGGGGAATGCTAGGGAGCTGTTTTTT. Protein: CASRAPGQGNARELFF.

This clonotype has at least ten counts. V and J are TRBV12-3 or TRBV12-4 and TRBJ2-7; the D gene is possibly TRBD2 (6 bases). The CDR3 is 15 amino acids. V lost 3 bases and J 0 bases, leaving 12 bases between the germline ends. CDR3 residues: CASSLVPGVSYEQYF. The CDR3 DNA follows: TGTGCCAGCAGTTTGGTCCCGGGGGTCTCCTACGAGCAGTACTTC.

This clonotype was observed at least ten times. J is TRBJ1-1 and V is TRBV30; 11 bases map to TRBD1. CDR3 size: 13 residues. The V gene end was trimmed by 2 bases and the J gene end by 5 bases; junction bases not matched to a gene: 1. Germline values: CDR1 GTSNPN, CDR2 SVGIG (reference sequence). CDR3 amino acids: CAWSRDRGTEAFF. The CDR3 DNA is TGTGCCTGGAGTAGGGACAGGGGGACTGAAGCTTTCTTT.

This clonotype occurred a few times. This chain connects TRBV20-1 to TRBJ1-6; D may be TRBD1 (5 bases). V shed 6 bases and J shed 7 bases, with 16 bases lying between them. Germline loops: CDR1 DFQATT, CDR2 SNEGSKA (reference sequence). The CDR3 is 14 residues long. CDR3 region: CSAPGTASNSPLHF. Here the CDR3 DNA reads TGCAGTGCCCCCGGGACGGCCTCCAATTCACCCCTCCACTTT.

This chain connects TRBV12-5 to TRBJ2-1; 10 nucleotides match TRBD2. The germline V gene has CDR1 LGHNT and CDR2 FRNRAP. V lost 1 base, J lost 9 bases, and 6 bases stayed unmatched. The CDR3 has 15 amino acids. This CDR3 reads CASGLELAGAGEQFF. As DNA, the CDR3 is TGTGCTAGTGGTTTGGAGCTAGCGGGAGCAGGTGAGCAGTTCTTC.

V usage is TRBV6-1 and J usage is TRBJ1-1, with a possible D match to TRBD1 (5 bases). The CDR3 spans 12 residues. CDR1 MNHNS and CDR2 SASEGT come from the germline V gene. Trimming removed 8 bases from V and 7 bases from J, with 14 bases in between. The CDR3 DNA reads as TGTGCCAGCGGCTGGGACGGTGGTGAAGCTTTCTTT. Residues: CASGWDGGEAFF.

In this sample, this clonotype turned up a few times. The chain carries TRBV12-3 or TRBV12-4 and TRBJ1-4; possible D gene TRBD1, 6 bases. The CDR3 totals 14 residues. Trimming took off 6 bases at V and 6 bases at J, with 14 bases between the two ends. The CDR3 here is CASSTRGGDEKLFF. The CDR3 nucleotides are TGTGCCAGCAGCACACGAGGGGGAGATGAAAAACTGTTTTTT.

This clonotype was seen at least ten times. J is TRBJ1-5 and V is TRBV28; a weak D match, TRBD1 (5 bases). The CDR3 is 11 amino acids. Between the trimmed V and J ends, which lost 8 bases and 7 bases, there was a span of 9 bases. Per the germline V gene, CDR1 is MDHEN and CDR2 is SYDVKM. Written as DNA, the CDR3 is TGTGCCAGCGCAGGGAACCAGCCCCAGCATTTT. Its protein is CASAGNQPQHF.

This clonotype was seen more than once but under ten times. V gene TRBV4-1 combines with J gene TRBJ1-1; 9 bases agree with TRBD1. This CDR3 has 15 residues. The germline CDR1 and CDR2 sequences are MGHRA and YSYEKL. Trimming took 3 bases from V and 1 from J; bases not matched to a gene: 3. The CDR3 nucleotides are TGCGCCAGCAGCCAGGGGACAGGGTCGAACACTGAAGCTTTCTTT. It encodes CASSQGTGSNTEAFF.

This clonotype has ten or more counts. The genes are TRBV11-1 and TRBJ2-1; no firm D call. Trimming took 1 base from V and 9 from J, leaving 10 bases between them. This CDR3 region has 13 residues. Germline V gene sequence: CDR1 SGHAT, CDR2 FQDESV (reference sequence). The CDR3 is CASSLVQLGEQFF. Here the CDR3 DNA reads TGTGCCAGCAGCTTAGTTCAGTTGGGTGAGCAGTTCTTC.

The J gene is TRBJ1-2, the V gene TRBV28; weak D call: TRBD1 (5 bases). This CDR3 spans 12 amino acids. V lost 7 bases, J lost 5 bases, and 11 bases lay in between. Germline CDR1 reads MDHEN; CDR2 reads SYDVKM. The CDR3 DNA follows: TGTGCCAGCACCCAGGGTTATTATGGCTACACCTTC. It codes for CASTQGYYGYTF.

This clonotype was counted ten times or more. The rearrangement uses TRBV30 and TRBJ1-2, with unresolved D. CDR3 length: 11 residues. CDR1 is GTSNPN, CDR2 SVGIG, per germline (reference sequence). The ends were cut back, 1 base at V and 4 bases at J, with 4 bases in the middle. The CDR3 spells CAWSARYGYTF. CDR3 coding DNA: TGTGCCTGGAGTGCACGCTATGGCTACACCTTC.